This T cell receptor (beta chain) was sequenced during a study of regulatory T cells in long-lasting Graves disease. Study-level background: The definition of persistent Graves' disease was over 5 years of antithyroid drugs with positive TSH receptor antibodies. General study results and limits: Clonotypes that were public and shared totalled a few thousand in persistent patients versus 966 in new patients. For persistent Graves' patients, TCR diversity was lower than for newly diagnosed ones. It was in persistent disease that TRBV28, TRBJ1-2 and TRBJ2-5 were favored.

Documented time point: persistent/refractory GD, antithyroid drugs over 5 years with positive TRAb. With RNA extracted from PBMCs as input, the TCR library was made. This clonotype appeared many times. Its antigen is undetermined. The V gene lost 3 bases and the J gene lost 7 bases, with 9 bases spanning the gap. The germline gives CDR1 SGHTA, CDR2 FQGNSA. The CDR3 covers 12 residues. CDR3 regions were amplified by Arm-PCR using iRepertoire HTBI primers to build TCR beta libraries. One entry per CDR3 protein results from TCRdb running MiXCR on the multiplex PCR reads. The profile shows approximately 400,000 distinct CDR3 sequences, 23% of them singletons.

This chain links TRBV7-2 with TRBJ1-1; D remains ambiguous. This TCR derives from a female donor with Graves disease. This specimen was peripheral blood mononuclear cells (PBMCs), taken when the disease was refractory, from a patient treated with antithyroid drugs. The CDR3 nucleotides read TGTGCCAGCAGCTTGACGAAGATTGAAGCTTTCTTT. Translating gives CASSLTKIEAFF.